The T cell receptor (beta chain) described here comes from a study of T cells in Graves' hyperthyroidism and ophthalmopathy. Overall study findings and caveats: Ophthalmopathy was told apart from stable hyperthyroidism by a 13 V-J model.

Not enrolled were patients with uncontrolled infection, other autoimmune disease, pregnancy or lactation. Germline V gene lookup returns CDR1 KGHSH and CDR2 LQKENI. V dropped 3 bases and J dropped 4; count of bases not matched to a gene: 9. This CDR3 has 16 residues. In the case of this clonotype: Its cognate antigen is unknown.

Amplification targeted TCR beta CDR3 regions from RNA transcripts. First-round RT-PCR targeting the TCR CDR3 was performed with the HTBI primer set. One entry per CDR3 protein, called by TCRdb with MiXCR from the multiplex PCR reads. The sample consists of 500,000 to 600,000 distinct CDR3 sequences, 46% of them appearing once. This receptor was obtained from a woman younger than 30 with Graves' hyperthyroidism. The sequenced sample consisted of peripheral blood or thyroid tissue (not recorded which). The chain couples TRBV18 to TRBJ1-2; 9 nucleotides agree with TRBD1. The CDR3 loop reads CASSPSDRGVTYGYTF. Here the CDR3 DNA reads TGTGCCAGCTCACCCTCGGACAGGGGCGTAACCTATGGCTACACCTTC. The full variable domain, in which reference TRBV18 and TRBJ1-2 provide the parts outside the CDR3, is NAGVMQNPRHLVRRRGQEARLRCSPMKGHSHVYWYRQLPEEGLKFMVYLQKENIIDESGMPKERFSAEFPKEGPSILRIQQVVRGDSAAYFCASSPSDRGVTYGYTFGSGTRLTVV.